The clone carrying this T cell receptor beta chain was recorded at least ten times. This specimen comes from a study of metastatic and nonmetastatic thyroid tumors. Through MiXCR, TCRdb re-clonotyped the PCR reads. The sample lists roughly 35,000 clones; 16% were seen once. Thyroid surgery was preceded by no treatment in any patient. Material: blood. This receptor was obtained from a female donor with papillary thyroid cancer or a benign thyroid nodule (not recorded which). Some clones in this sample may be carry-over from other donors' samples.

The CDR3 here is CSARDGVGQIIQYF. The CDR3 DNA reads TGCAGTGCTAGGGATGGGGTGGGACAGATCATTCAGTACTTC. V usage is TRBV20-1 and J usage is TRBJ2-4; TRBD1 matches at 7 bases. The CDR3 is 14 residues long. CDR1 and CDR2 (germline): DFQATT, SNEGSKA (reference sequence). Losses at the gene ends were 3 bases for V and 9 bases for J; bases not matched to a gene: 11.